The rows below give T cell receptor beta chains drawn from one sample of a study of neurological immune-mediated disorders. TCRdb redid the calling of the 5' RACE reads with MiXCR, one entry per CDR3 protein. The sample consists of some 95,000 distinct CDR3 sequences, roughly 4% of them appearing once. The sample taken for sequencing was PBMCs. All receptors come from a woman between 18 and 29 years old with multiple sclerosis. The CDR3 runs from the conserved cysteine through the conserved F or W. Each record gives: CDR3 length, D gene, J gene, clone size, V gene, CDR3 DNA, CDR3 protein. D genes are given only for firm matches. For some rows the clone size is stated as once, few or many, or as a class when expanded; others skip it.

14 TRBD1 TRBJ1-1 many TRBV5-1 TGCGCCAGCAGCAGAGGGGGCCTGAACACTGAAGCTTTCTTT CASSRGGLNTEAFF
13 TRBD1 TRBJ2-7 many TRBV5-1 TGCGCCAGCAGCTTTGGACAGGGAATGGAGCAGTACTTC CASSFGQGMEQYF
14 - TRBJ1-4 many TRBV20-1 TGCAGTGCTAGCGAGGGGACCACTAATGAAAAACTGTTTTTT CSASEGTTNEKLFF
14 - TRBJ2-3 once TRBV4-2 TGTGCCAGCAGCCAAGTTGCAGGGGAAGATACGCAGTATTTT CASSQVAGEDTQYF
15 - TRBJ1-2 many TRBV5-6 TGTGCCAGCAGCTCGACTACGGACAGTAACTATGGCTACACCTTC CASSSTTDSNYGYTF
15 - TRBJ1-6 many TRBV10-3 TGTGCCATCAGTGGAGGGGGGCAGGGCAGTTCACCCCTCCACTTT CAISGGGQGSSPLHF
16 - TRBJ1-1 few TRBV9 TGTGCCAGCAGCGTAGGAGGCAGTGTTTGGGACACTGAAGCTTTCTTT CASSVGGSVWDTEAFF
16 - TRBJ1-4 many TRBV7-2 TGTGCCAGCAGCCGCCTCCCCGGTCCCTCGTCCGAAAAACTGTTTTTT CASSRLPGPSSEKLFF
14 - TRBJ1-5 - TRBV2 TGTGCCAGCAGTGAAGGGGTTCCAATTCAGCACCAGCATTTT CASSEGVPIQHQHF
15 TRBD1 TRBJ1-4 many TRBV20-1 TGCAGTCTCACAGGGGCCCTGAAAGATAATGAAAAACTGTTTTTT CSLTGALKDNEKLFF
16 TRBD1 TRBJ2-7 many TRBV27 TGTGCCAGCAGTGAGGCCCCCTACAGGGGTCCCTACGAGCAGTACTTC CASSEAPYRGPYEQYF
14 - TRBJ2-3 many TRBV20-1 TGCAGTGCTAGCGACTCCCTAAGCACAGATACGCAGTATTTT CSASDSLSTDTQYF
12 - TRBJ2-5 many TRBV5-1 TGCGCCAGCAGCTTAGGTTGGGAGACCCAGTACTTC CASSLGWETQYF
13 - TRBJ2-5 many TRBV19 TGTGCCAGTAGTAAGAGCTTCCAAGAGACCCAGTACTTC CASSKSFQETQYF
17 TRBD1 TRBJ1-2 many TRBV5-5 TGTGCCAGCACAAGTCACACCGGGACAGGGGGAGACTATGGCTACACCTTC CASTSHTGTGGDYGYTF
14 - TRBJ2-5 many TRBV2 TGTGCCAGGGACGCCGGGCCCCAGAGGGAGACCCAGTACTTC CARDAGPQRETQYF
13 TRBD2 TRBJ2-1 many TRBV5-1 TGCGCCAGCACTGCGGGGGGAAACAATGAGCAGTTCTTC CASTAGGNNEQFF
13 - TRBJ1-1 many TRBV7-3 TGTGCCAGCAGCTTGAGTCGGAACACTGAAGCTTTCTTT CASSLSRNTEAFF